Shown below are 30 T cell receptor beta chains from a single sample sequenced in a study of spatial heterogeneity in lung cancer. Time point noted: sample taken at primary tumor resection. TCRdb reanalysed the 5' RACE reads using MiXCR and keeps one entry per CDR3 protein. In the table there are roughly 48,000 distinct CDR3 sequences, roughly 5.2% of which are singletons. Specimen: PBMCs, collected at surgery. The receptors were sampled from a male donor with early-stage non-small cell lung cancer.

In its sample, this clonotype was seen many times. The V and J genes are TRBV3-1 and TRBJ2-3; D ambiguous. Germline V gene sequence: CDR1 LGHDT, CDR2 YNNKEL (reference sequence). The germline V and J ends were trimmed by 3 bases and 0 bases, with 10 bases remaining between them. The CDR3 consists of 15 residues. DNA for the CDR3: TGTGCCAGCAGCCACCGATTATTAAGCACAGATACGCAGTATTTT. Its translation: CASSHRLLSTDTQYF.

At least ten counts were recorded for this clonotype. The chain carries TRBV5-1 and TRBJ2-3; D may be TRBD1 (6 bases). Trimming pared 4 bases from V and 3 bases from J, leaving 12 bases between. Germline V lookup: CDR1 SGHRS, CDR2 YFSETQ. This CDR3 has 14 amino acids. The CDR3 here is CASSTSGTTDTQYF. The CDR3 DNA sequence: TGCGCCAGCAGCACGTCCGGGACAACAGATACGCAGTATTTT.

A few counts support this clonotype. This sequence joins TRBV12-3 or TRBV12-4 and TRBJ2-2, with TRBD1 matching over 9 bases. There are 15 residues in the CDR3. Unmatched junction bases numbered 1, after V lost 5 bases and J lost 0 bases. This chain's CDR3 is CASSRQGANTGELFF. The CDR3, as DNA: TGTGCCAGCAGTAGACAGGGGGCGAACACCGGGGAGCTGTTTTTT.

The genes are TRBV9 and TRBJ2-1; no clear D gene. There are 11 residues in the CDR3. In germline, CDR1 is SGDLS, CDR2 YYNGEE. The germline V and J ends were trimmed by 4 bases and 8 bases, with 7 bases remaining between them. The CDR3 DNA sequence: TGTGCCAGCAGCCGTGGGGATGAGCAGTTCTTC. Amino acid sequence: CASSRGDEQFF.

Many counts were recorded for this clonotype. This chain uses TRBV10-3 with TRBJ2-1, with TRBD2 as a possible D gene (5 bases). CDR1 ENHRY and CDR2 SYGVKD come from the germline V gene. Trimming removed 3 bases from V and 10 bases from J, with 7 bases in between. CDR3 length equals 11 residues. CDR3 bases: TGTGCCATCAGTGATAGCGTGGAGCAGTTCTTC. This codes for CAISDSVEQFF.

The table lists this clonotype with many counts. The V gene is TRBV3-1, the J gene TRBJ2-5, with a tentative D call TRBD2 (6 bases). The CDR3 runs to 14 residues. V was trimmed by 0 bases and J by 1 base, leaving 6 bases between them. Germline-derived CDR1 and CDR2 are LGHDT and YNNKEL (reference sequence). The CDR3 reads CASSQEGGQETQYF. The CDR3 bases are TGTGCCAGCAGCCAAGAGGGGGGCCAAGAGACCCAGTACTTC.

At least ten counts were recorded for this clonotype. Here the CDR3 DNA reads TGTGCCAGCAGCCCTCCGGTTTTCGCGCAAGAGACCCAGTACTTC. It codes for CASSPPVFAQETQYF. The chain has TRBV7-9 and TRBJ2-5; no definite D call. Trimming shortened V by 5 bases and J by 2 bases, and 15 bases separated the two germline ends. The germline V gene has CDR1 SEHNR and CDR2 FQNEAQ (reference sequence). The CDR3 runs to 15 residues. The complete variable domain, with remaining parts taken from reference TRBV7-9 and TRBJ2-5, reads DTGVSQNPRHKITKRGQNVTFRCDPISEHNRLYWYRQTLGQGPEFLTYFQNEAQLEKSRLLSDRFSAERPKGSFSTLEIQRTEQGDSAMYLCASSPPVFAQETQYFGPGTRLLVL.

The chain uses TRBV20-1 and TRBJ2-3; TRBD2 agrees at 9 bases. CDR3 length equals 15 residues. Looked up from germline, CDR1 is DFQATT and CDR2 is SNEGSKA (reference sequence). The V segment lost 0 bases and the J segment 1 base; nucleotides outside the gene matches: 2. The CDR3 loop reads CSARDWTSGTDTQYF. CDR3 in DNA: TGCAGTGCTAGAGACTGGACTAGCGGCACAGATACGCAGTATTTT.

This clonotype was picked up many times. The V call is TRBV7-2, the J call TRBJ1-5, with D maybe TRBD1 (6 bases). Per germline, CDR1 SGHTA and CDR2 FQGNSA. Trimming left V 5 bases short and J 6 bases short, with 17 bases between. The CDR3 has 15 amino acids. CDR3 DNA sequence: TGTGCCAGCAGCACTACAGGGAATCGGGGTCAGCCCCAGCATTTT. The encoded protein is CASSTTGNRGQPQHF.

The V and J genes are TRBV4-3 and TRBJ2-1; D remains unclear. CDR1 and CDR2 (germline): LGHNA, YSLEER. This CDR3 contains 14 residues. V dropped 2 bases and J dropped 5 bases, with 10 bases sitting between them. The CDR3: CASSQSTLHNEQFF. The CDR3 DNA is TGCGCCAGCAGCCAATCTACCCTCCACAATGAGCAGTTCTTC.

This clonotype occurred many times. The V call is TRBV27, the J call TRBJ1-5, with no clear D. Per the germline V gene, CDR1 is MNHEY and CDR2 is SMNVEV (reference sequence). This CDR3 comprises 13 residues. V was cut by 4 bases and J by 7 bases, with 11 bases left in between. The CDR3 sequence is CASSYTGGQPQHF. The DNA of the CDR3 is TGTGCCAGCAGTTACACGGGCGGCCAGCCCCAGCATTTT.

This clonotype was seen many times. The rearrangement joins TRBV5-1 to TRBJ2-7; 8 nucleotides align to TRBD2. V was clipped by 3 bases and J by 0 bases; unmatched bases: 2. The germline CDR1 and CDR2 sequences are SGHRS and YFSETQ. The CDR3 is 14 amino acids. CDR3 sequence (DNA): TGCGCCAGCAGCTCAGGACTAGCCTCCTACGAGCAGTACTTC. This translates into CASSSGLASYEQYF.

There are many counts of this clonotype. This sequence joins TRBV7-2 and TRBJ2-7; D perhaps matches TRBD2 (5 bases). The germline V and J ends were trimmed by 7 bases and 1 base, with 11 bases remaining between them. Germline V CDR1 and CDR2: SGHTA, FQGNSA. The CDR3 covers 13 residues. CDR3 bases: TGTGCCAGCACCCGGCGCGGGTCCTACGAGCAGTACTTC. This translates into CASTRRGSYEQYF.

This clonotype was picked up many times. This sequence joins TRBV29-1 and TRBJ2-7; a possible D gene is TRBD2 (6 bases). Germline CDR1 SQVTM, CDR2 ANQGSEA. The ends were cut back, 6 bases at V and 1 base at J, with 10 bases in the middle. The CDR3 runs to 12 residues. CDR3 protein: CSVREVSYEQYF. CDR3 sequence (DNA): TGCAGCGTGAGGGAGGTGTCCTACGAGCAGTACTTC.

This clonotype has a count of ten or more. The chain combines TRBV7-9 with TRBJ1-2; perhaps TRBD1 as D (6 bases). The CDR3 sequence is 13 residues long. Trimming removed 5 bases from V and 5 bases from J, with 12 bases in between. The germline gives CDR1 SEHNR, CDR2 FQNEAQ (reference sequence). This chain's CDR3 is CASSRGANYGYTF. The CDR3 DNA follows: TGTGCCAGCAGCCGGGGGGCGAATTATGGCTACACCTTC.

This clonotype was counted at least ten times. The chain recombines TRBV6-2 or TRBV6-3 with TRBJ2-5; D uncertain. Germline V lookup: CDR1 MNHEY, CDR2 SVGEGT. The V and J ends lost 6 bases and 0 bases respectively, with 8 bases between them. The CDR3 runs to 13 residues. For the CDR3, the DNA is TGTGCCAGCAGGGAAACTTACCAAGAGACCCAGTACTTC. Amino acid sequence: CASRETYQETQYF.

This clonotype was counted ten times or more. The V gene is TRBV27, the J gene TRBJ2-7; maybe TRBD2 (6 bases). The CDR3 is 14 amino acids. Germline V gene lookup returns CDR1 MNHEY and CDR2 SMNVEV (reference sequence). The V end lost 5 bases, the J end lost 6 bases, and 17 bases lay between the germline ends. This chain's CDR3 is CASSRSGTAFEQYF. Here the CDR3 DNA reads TGTGCCAGCAGTCGCTCTGGGACTGCTTTCGAGCAGTACTTC.

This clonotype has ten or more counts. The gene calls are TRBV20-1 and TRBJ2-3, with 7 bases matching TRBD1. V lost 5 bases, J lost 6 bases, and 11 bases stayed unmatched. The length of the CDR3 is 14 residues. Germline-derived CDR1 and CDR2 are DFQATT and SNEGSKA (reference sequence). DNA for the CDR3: TGCAGTGCTCCCCATCCCACCAGGGGGGATACGCAGTATTTT. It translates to CSAPHPTRGDTQYF.

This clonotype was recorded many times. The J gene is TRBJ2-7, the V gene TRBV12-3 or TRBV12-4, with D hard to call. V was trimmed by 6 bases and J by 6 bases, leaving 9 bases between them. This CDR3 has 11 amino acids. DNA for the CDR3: TGTGCCAGCAGCTCCGGAGTCGAGCAGTACTTC. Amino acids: CASSSGVEQYF.

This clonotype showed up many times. CDR3 amino acids: CASSLGRPYEQYF. The CDR3 nucleotides read TGTGCCAGCAGTTTAGGGCGCCCCTACGAGCAGTACTTC. The chain couples TRBV27 to TRBJ2-7; D not resolved. The V end lost 2 bases, the J end lost 2 bases, and 7 bases lay between the germline ends. Germline V CDR1 and CDR2: MNHEY, SMNVEV (reference sequence). The CDR3 is made up of 13 amino acids.

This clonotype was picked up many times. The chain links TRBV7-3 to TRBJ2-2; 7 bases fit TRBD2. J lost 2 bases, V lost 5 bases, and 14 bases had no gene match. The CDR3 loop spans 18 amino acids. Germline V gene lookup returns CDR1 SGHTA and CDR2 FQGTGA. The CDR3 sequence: CASSQRPLRGSNTGELFF. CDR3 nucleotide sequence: TGTGCCAGCAGCCAACGCCCCCTTCGCGGGAGCAACACCGGGGAGCTGTTTTTT. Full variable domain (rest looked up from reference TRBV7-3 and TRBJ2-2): GAGVSQTPSNKVTEKGKYVELRCDPISGHTALYWYRQSLGQGPEFLIYFQGTGAADDSGLPNDRFFAVRPEGSVSTLKIQRTERGDSAVYLCASSQRPLRGSNTGELFFGEGSRLTVL.

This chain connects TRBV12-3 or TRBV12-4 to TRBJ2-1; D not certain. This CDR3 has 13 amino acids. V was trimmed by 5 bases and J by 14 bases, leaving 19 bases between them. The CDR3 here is CASSPNLLEKEFF. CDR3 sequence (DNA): TGTGCCAGCAGTCCAAACCTACTCGAAAAGGAGTTCTTC.

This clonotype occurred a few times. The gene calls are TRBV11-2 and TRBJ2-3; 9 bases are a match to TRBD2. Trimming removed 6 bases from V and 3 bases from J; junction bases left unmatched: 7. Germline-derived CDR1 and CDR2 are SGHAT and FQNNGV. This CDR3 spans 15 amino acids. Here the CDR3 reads CASRKPGLATDTQYF. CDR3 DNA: TGTGCCAGCAGGAAACCGGGACTAGCAACAGATACGCAGTATTTT.

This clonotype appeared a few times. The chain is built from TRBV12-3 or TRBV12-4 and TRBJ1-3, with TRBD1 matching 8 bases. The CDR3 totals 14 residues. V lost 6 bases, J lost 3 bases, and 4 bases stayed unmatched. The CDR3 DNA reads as TGTGCCAGCAGCGACAGGGGCCGTGGAAACACCATATATTTT. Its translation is CASSDRGRGNTIYF.

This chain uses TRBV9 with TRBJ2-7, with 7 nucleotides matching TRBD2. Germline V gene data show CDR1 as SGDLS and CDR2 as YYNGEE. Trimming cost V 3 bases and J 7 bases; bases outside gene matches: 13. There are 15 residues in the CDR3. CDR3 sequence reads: CASSASGTTKREQYF. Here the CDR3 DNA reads TGTGCCAGCAGCGCTTCGGGGACTACCAAGAGGGAGCAGTACTTC.

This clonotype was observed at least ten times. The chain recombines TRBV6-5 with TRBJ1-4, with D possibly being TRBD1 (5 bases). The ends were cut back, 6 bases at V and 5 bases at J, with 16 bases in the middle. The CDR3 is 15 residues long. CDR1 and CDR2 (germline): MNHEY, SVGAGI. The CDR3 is CASRRTGTENEKLFF. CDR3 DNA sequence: TGTGCCAGCAGGCGAACCGGGACCGAAAATGAAAAACTGTTTTTT.

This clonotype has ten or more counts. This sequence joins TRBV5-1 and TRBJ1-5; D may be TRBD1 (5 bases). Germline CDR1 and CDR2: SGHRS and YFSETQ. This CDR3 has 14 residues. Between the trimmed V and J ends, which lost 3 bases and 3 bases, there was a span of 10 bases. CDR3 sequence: CASSWDGSNQPQHF. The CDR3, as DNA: TGCGCCAGCAGCTGGGACGGCTCCAATCAGCCCCAGCATTTT.

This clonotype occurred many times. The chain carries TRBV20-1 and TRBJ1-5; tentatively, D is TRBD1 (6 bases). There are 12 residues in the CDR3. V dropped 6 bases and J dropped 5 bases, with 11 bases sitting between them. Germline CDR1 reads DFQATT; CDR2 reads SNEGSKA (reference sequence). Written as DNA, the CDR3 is TGCAGTGCCGTGACAGGTCATCAGCCCCAGCATTTT. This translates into CSAVTGHQPQHF.

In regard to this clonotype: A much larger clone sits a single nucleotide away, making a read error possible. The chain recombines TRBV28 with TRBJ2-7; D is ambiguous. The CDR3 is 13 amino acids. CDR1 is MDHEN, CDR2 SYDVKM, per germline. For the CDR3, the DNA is TGTGTCAGCAGTTTCGGAGTGCTCTACGAGCAGTACTTC. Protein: CVSSFGVLYEQYF.

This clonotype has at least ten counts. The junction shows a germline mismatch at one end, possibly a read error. Written as DNA, the CDR3 is TGTGCCAGCAACCTTTCAGACGGACTCAATCGGCCCCAGCATTTT. Translation gives CASNLSDGLNRPQHF. The chain couples TRBV28 to TRBJ1-5; no clear D gene. CDR1 MDHEN and CDR2 SYDVKM come from the germline V gene. CDR3 length: 15 amino acids.